The following is a T cell receptor (beta chain) sequence with its context. This sample was included in a study of T cell changes during pregnancy in multiple sclerosis. Some clones are missing from TCRdb's copy, which holds only in-frame ones; the method was immunoSEQ multiplex PCR. Seen here are about 40,000 clones, around 93% observed once, and the top ten hold about 0.37%. Trimming at V came to 6 bases and at J to 6 bases, leaving 9 bases not matched to a gene. Germline V gives CDR1 MNHEY, CDR2 SMNVEV (reference sequence). This CDR3 spans 15 amino acids. The sample was CD4+ T cells from peripheral blood mononuclear cells, taken after pregnancy. This sequence joins TRBV27 and TRBJ2-1; 9 bases map to TRBD1. The sequence was collected from a female donor with multiple sclerosis, enrolled in a pregnancy study. CDR3 DNA sequence: TGTGCCAGCAGAAAACCGGGACAGGGACTCAATGAGCAGTTCTTC. Residues: CASRKPGQGLNEQFF.